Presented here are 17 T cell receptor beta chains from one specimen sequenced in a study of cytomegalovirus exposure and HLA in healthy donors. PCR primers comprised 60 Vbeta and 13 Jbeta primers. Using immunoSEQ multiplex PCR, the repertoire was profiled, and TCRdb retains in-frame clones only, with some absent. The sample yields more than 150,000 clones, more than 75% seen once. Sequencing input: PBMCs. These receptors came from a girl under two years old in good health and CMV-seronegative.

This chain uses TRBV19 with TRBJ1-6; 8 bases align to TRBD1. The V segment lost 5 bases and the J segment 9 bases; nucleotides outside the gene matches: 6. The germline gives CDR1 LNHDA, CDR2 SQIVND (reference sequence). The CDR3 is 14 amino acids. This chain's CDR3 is CASSRGQGASPLHF. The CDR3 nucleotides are TGTGCCAGTAGTCGGGGGCAGGGGGCTTCACCCCTCCACTTT.

CDR3 sequence: CASSLGTGREKLFF. CDR3 coding DNA: TGTGCCAGCAGCCTTGGGACAGGGCGTGAAAAACTGTTTTTT. The rearrangement joins TRBV7-8 to TRBJ1-4; 9 bases match TRBD1. J lost 7 bases, V lost 5 bases, and 5 bases had no gene match. Germline CDR1 reads SGHVS; CDR2 reads FQNEAQ. The CDR3 totals 14 residues.

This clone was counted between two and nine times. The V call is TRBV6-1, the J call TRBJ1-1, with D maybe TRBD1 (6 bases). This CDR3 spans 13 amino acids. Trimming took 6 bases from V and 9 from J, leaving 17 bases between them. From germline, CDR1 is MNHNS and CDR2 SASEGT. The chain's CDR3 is CASSEKPGHKAFF. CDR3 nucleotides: TGTGCCAGCAGCGAGAAGCCGGGACACAAAGCTTTCTTT.

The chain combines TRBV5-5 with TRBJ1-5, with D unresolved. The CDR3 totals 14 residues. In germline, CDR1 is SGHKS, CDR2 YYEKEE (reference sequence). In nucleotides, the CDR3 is TGTGCACAATCCGCTAGACCTAGAAATCAGCCCCAGCATTTT. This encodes CAQSARPRNQPQHF.

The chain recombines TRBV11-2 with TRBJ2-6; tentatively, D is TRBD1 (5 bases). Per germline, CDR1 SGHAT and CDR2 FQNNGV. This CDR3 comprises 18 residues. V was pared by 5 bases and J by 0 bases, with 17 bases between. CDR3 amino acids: CASSPLRGVPSGANVLTF. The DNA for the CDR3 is TGTGCCAGCAGCCCCCTTAGGGGTGTACCCTCTGGGGCCAACGTCCTGACTTTC.

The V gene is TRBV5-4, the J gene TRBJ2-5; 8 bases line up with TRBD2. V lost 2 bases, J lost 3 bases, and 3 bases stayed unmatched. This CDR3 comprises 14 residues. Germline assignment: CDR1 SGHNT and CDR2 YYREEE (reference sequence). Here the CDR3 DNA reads TGTGCCAGCAGCTTAGCGGGGGCCGAAGAGACCCAGTACTTC. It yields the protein CASSLAGAEETQYF.

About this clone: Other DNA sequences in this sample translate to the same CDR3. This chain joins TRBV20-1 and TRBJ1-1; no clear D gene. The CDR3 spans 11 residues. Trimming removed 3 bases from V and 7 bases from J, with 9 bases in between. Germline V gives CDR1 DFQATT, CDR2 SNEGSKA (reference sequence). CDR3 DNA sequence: TGCAGTGCTAGGGGAGGAGTTGAAGCTTTCTTT. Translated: CSARGGVEAFF.

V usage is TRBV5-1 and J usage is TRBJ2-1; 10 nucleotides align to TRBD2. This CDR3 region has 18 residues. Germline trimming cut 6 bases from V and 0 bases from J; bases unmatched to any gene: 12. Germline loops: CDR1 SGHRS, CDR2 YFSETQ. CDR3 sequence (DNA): TGCGCCAGCACCTTAGCGGGGGGCAAGTCGAGCTCCTACAATGAGCAGTTCTTC. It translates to CASTLAGGKSSSYNEQFF.

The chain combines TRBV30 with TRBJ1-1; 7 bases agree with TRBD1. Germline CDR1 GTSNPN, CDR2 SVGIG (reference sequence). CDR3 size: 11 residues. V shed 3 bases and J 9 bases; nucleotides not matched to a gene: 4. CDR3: CAWSSQGKAFF. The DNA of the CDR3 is TGTGCCTGGAGCTCACAGGGGAAAGCTTTCTTT.

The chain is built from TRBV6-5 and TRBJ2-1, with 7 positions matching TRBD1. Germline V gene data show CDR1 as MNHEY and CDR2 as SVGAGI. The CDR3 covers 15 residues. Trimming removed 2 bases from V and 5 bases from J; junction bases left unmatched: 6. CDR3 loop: CASSYRGLPHNEQFF. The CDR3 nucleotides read TGTGCCAGCAGTTACAGGGGGCTTCCGCACAATGAGCAGTTCTTC.

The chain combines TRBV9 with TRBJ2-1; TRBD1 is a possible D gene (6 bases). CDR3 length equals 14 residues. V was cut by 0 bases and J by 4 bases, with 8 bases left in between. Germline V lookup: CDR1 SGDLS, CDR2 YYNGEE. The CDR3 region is CASSVGGLYNEQFF. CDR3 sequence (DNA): TGTGCCAGCAGCGTAGGGGGGCTGTACAATGAGCAGTTCTTC.

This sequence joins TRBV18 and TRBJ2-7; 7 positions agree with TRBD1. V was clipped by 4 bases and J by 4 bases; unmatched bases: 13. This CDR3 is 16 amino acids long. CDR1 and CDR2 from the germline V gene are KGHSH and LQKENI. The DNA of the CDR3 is TGTGCCAGCTCACTCTTCCGGACAGGCCCACTTTACGAGCAGTACTTC. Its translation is CASSLFRTGPLYEQYF.

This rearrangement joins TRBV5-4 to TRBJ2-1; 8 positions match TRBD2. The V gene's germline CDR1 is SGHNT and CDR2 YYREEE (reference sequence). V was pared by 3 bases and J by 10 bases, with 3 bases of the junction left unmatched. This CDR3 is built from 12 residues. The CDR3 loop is CASSSRGGEQFF. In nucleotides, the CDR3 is TGTGCCAGCAGCTCCCGGGGGGGGGAGCAGTTCTTC.

As DNA, the CDR3 is TGTGCCAGCTCACCATGGGACAGGGGAAAGGCTGGGGCCAACGTCCTGACTTTC. Translated, it gives CASSPWDRGKAGANVLTF. The chain recombines TRBV18 with TRBJ2-6; 10 bases are shared with TRBD1. Germline V gives CDR1 KGHSH, CDR2 LQKENI. The CDR3 consists of 18 residues. V shed 2 bases, J shed 2 bases, and the junction held 6 bases outside the gene matches.

CDR3 protein: CASSLGLAGVTREQYF. The CDR3 nucleotides are TGTGCCAGCAGCTTAGGGCTAGCGGGAGTTACTCGCGAGCAGTACTTC. This chain joins TRBV7-8 and TRBJ2-7, with 10 bases aligning to TRBD2. V trimming: 1 base; J trimming: 6 bases; junction bases outside the gene matches: 9. This CDR3 contains 16 residues. Per germline, CDR1 SGHVS and CDR2 FQNEAQ.

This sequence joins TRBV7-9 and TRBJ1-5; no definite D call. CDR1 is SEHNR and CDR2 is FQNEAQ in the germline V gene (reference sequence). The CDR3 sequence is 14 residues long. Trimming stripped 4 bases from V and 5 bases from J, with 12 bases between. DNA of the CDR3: TGTGCCAGCAGCTCGAAGACTAGTGATCAGCCCCAGCATTTT. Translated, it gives CASSSKTSDQPQHF.

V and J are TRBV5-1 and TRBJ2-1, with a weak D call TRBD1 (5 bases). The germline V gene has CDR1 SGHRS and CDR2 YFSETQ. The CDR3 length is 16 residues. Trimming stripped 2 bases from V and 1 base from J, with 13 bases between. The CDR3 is CASSFERRGSYNEQFF. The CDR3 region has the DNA TGCGCCAGCAGCTTCGAGCGTAGGGGTTCCTACAATGAGCAGTTCTTC. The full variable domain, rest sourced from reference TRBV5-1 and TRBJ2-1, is KAGVTQTPRYLIKTRGQQVTLSCSPISGHRSVSWYQQTPGQGLQFLFEYFSETQRNKGNFPGRFSGRQFSNSRSEMNVSTLELGDSALYLCASSFERRGSYNEQFFGPGTRLTVL.